This TCR beta chain was identified during a study of T cell clusters in autoimmune cytopenias. Overall study results and limits: TRB repertoire shifts in secondary cytopenia and chronic lymphocytic leukemia mostly reflected lymphoma, not autoimmunity. The T cell clusters came from computational analysis alone and lack functional validation. Physiological T cell clusters of healthy donors were apparently absent in primary autoimmune cytopenia patients.

TRB amplification used approximately 250 ng of peripheral blood genomic DNA. The V gene's germline CDR1 is PRHDT and CDR2 FYEKMQ (reference sequence). CDR3 size: 17 residues. Points on this clonotype: Its target is not known.

One tube held mixed TRB-A and TRB-B primer pools for touch-down PCR. TCRdb reanalyzed the multiplex PCR reads and collapses them to one entry per CDR3 protein, without DNA. Recorded for this sample: about 6,000 distinct CDR3 sequences. Material: peripheral blood. This chain connects TRBV13 to TRBJ2-2; the TRBD2 assignment by TCRdb is unverifiable without DNA. The source of this sequence is a human donor with an autoimmune cytopenia or autoimmune hepatitis (not recorded which). The CDR3: CASSSGLAGGGTGELFF.